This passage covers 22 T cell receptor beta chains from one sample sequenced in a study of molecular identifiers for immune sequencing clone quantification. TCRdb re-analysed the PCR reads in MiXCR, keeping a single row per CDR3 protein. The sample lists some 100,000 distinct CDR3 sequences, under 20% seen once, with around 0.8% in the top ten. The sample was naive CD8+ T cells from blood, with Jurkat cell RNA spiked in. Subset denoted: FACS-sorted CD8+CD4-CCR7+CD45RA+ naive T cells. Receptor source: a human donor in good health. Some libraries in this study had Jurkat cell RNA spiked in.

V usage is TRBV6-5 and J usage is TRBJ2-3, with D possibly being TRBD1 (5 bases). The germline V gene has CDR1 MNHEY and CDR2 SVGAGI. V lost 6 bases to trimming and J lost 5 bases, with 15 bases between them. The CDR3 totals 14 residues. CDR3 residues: CASRSIPGLDTQYF. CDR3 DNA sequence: TGTGCCAGCAGGTCCATACCAGGGCTAGATACGCAGTATTTT.

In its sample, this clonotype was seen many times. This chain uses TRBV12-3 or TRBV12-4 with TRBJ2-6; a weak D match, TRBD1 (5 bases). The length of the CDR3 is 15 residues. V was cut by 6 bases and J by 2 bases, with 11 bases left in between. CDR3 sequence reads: CASSQGRAGANVLTF. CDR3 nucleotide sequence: TGTGCCAGCAGCCAGGGAAGGGCTGGGGCCAACGTCCTGACTTTC.

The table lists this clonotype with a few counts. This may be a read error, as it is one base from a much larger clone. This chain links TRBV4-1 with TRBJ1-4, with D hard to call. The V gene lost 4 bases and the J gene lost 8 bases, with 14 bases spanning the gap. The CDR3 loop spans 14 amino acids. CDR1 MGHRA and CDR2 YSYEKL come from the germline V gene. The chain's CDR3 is CASSRRAGTEKLFF. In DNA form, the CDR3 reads TGCGCCAGCAGCCGGAGAGCCGGAACAGAAAAACTGTTTTTT.

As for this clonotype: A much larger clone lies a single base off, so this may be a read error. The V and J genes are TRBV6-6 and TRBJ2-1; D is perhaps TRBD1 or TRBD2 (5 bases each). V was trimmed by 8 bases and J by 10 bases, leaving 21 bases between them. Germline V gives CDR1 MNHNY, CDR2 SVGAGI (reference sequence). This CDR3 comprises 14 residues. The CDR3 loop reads CASDTFGTPAEQFF. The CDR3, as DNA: TGTGCCAGCGATACCTTCGGGACCCCCGCCGAGCAGTTCTTC.

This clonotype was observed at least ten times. This chain's CDR3 is CASRPSPRYYEQYF. The CDR3, as DNA: TGCGCCAGCCGCCCCTCCCCCAGGTACTACGAGCAGTACTTC. This chain joins TRBV4-1 and TRBJ2-7; D is unresolved. The germline V and J ends were trimmed by 8 bases and 3 bases, with 17 bases remaining between them. This CDR3 comprises 14 residues. Germline V CDR1 and CDR2: MGHRA, YSYEKL.

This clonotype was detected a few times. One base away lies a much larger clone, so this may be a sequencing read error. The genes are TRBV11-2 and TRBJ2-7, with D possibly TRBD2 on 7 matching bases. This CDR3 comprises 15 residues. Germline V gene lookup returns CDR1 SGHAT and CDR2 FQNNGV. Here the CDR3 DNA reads TGTACCAGCAGCTTCGGCGGGGGCCCGCCCTACGAGCAGTACTTC. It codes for CTSSFGGGPPYEQYF.

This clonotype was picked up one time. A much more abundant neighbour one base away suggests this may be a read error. CDR3 protein: CASITPPRGRETQYF. CDR3 coding DNA: TGTGCCAGCATTACCCCGCCCCGGGGGAGAGAGACCCAGTACTTC. The J gene is TRBJ2-5, the V gene TRBV11-3, with D possibly TRBD2 on 6 matching bases. This CDR3 is 15 amino acids long. Looked up from germline, CDR1 is SGHNT and CDR2 is YENEEA. V was pared by 7 bases and J by 4 bases, with 19 bases between.

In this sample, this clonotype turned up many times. The CDR3: CASSLSYIKYTEAFF. The CDR3 DNA is TGTGCCAGCAGCTTATCGTACATTAAATACACTGAAGCTTTCTTT. The chain uses TRBV7-2 and TRBJ1-1; D gene unclear. Germline loops: CDR1 SGHTA, CDR2 FQGNSA. The CDR3 consists of 15 residues. The V and J ends lost 2 bases and 3 bases respectively, with 13 bases between them.

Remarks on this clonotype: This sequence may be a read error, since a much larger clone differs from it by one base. CDR3 protein: CASKTSGRANTGELFF. In DNA form, the CDR3 reads TGTGCCAGCAAGACTAGCGGGAGGGCGAACACCGGGGAGCTGTTTTTT. The chain combines TRBV19 with TRBJ2-2; 14 nucleotides align to TRBD2. Germline values: CDR1 LNHDA, CDR2 SQIVND (reference sequence). The length of the CDR3 is 16 residues. The V gene end was trimmed by 9 bases and the J gene end by 0 bases; junction bases not matched to a gene: 3. The entire variable domain, with the rest obtained from reference TRBV19 and TRBJ2-2, is as follows: DGGITQSPKYLFRKEGQNVTLSCEQNLNHDAMYWYRQDPGQGLRLIYYSQIVNDFQKGDIAEGYSVSREKKESFPLTVTSAQKNPTAFYLCASKTSGRANTGELFFGEGSRLTVL.

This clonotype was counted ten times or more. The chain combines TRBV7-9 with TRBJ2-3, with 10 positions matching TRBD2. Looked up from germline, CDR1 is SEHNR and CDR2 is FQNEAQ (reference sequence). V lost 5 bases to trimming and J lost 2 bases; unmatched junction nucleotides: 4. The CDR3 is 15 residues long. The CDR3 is CASSPLAGYTDTQYF. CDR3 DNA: TGTGCCAGCAGCCCACTAGCGGGGTACACAGATACGCAGTATTTT.

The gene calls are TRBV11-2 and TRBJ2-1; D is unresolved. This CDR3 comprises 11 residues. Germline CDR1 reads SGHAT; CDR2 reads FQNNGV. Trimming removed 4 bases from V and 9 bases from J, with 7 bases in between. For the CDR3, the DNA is TGTGCCAGCAGCTCCCTCCCTGAGCAGTTCTTC. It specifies CASSSLPEQFF.

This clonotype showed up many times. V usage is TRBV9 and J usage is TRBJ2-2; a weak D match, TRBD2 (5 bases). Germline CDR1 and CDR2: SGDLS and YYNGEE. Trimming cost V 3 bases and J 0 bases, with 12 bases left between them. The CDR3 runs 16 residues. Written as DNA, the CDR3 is TGTGCCAGCAGCGAAGGACTCATCGCGAACACCGGGGAGCTGTTTTTT. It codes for CASSEGLIANTGELFF. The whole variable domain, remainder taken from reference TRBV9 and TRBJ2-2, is DSGVTQTPKHLITATGQRVTLRCSPRSGDLSVYWYQQSLDQGLQFLIQYYNGEERAKGNILERFSAQQFPDLHSELNLSSLELGDSALYFCASSEGLIANTGELFFGEGSRLTVL.

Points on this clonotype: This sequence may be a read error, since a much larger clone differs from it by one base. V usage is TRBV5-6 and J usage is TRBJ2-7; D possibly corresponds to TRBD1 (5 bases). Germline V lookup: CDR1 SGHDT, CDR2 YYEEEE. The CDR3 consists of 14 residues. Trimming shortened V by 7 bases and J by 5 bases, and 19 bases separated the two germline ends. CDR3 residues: CASGRQLPYDEQYF. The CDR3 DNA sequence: TGTGCCAGCGGCCGACAGTTACCCTATGACGAGCAGTACTTC.

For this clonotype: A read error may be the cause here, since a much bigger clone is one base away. CDR3 DNA sequence: TGCGCCGGCAGCCAAGAAGCGGGCCCCAATCAGCCCCAGCATTTT. The encoded protein is CAGSQEAGPNQPQHF. The chain is built from TRBV4-1 and TRBJ1-5; D unresolved. The CDR3 runs to 15 residues. CDR1 is MGHRA and CDR2 is YSYEKL in the germline V gene.

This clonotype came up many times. The CDR3 sequence: CAIRGGNPYNEQFF. CDR3 DNA: TGTGCCATCCGAGGCGGGAACCCCTACAATGAGCAGTTCTTC. The chain combines TRBV12-3 or TRBV12-4 with TRBJ2-1, with D possibly matching TRBD2 (6 bases). V lost 10 bases and J lost 2, with 15 bases in between. This CDR3 spans 14 amino acids.

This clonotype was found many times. CDR3 coding DNA: TGCGCCAGCAGCCACGACAGGGGCACCTACGAGCAGTACTTC. Amino acids: CASSHDRGTYEQYF. This rearrangement joins TRBV4-1 to TRBJ2-7, with 8 nucleotides matching TRBD1. The V gene's germline CDR1 is MGHRA and CDR2 YSYEKL. With 3 bases clipped from V and 2 bases from J, the junction kept 3 bases outside the gene matches. The CDR3 totals 14 residues.

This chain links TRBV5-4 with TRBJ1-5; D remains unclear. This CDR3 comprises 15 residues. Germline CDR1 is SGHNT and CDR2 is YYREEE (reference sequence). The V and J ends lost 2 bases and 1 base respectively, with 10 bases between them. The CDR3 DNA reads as TGTGCCAGCAGCTTCTGGGGTTCCAGCAATCAGCCCCAGCATTTT. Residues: CASSFWGSSNQPQHF.

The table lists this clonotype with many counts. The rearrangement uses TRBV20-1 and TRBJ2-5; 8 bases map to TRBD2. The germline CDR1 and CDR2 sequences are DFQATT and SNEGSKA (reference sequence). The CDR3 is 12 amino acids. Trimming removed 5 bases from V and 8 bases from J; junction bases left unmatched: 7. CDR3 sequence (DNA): TGCAGTGCTGCGGACGGGGGGGATACCCAGTACTTC. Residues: CSAADGGDTQYF.

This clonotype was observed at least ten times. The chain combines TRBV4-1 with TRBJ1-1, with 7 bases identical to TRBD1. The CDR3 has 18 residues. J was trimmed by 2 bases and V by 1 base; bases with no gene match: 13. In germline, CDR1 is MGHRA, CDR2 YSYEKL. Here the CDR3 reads CASSQAETHRGSNTEAFF. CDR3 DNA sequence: TGCGCCAGCAGCCAAGCGGAAACACACAGGGGAAGTAACACTGAAGCTTTCTTT.

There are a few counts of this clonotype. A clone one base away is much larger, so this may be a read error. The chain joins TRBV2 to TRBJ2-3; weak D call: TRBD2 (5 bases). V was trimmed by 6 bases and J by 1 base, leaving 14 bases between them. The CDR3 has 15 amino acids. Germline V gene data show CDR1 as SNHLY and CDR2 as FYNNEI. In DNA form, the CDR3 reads TGTGCCAGCAGGGCTATTTGGGGAGGCACAGATACGCAGTATTTT. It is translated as CASRAIWGGTDTQYF.

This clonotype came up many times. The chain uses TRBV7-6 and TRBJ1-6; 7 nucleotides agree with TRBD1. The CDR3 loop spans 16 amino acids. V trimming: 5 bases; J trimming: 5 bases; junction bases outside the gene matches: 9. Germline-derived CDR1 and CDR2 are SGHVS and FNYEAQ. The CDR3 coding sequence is TGTGCCAGCAGCGACACGGGGACAGCCAATAATTCACCCCTCCACTTT. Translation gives CASSDTGTANNSPLHF.

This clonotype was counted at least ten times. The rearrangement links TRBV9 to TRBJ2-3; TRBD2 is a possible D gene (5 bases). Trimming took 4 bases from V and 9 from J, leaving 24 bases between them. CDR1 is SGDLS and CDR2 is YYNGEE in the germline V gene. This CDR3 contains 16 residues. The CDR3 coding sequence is TGTGCCAGCAGCACTAAGAAATCAGGACTCGAGGAAACGCAGTATTTT. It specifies CASSTKKSGLEETQYF.